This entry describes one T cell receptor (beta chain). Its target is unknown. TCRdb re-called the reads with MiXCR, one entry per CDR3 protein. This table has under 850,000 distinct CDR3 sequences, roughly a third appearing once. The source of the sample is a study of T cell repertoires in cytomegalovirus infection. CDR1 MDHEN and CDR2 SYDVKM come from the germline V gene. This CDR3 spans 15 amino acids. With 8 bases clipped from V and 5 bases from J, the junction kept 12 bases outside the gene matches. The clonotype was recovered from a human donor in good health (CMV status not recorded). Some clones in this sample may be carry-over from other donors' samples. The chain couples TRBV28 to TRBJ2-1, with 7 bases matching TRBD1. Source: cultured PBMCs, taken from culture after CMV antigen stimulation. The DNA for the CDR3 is TGTGCCAGCCGAATCTCCGGGACAGCGGACAATGAGCAGTTCTTC. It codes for CASRISGTADNEQFF.